The entry below describes one T cell receptor (beta chain). The V gene lost 7 bases and the J gene lost 1 base, with 22 bases spanning the gap. Germline V gene sequence: CDR1 LNHNV, CDR2 YYDKDF (reference sequence). CDR3 size: 18 residues. This record comes from a study of blood T cell repertoires in COVID-19. The authors' processing: Estimation of nucleated cell counts relied on the amplification of reference gene primers. Assay: immunoSEQ multiplex PCR; the TCRdb copy retains only in-frame clones and omits some. The D gene and trimming were derived from the DNA, and the V and J assignments and clone size from that table. This table holds 150,000 to 200,000 clones, about 81% found once.

Sequenced sample: peripheral blood. The TCR sequence derives from a woman at least 80 years old with COVID-19, enrolled during active disease. The chain uses TRBV15 and TRBJ2-2; D perhaps matches TRBD2 (6 bases). The CDR3 DNA follows: TGTGCCACCACCACTTCCTCCCGGGACTGGAGGAACACCGGGGAGCTGTTTTTT. Encoded protein: CATTTSSRDWRNTGELFF.